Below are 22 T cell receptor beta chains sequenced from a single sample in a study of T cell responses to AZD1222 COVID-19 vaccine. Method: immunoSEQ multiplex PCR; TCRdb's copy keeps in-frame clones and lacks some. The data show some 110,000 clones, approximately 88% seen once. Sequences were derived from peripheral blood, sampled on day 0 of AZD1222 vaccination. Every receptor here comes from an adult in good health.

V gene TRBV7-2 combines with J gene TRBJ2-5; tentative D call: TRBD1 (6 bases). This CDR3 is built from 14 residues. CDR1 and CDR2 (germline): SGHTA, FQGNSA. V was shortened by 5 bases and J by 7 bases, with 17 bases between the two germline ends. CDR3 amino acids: CASSRDTSGWTQYF. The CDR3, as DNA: TGTGCCAGCAGCCGGGACACCTCAGGTTGGACCCAGTACTTC.

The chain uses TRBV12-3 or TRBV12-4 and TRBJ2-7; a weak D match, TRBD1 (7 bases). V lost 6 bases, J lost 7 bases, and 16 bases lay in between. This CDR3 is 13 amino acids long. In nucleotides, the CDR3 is TGTGCCAGCAGCCATTCGACAGGGAGGGAGCAGTACTTC. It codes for CASSHSTGREQYF.

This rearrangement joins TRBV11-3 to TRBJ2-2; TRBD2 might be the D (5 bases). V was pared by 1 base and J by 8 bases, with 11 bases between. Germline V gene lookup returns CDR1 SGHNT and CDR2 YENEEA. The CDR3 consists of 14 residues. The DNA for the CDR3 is TGTGCCAGCAGCTTAGGAGGGAAAATGGGGGAGCTGTTTTTT. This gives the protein CASSLGGKMGELFF.

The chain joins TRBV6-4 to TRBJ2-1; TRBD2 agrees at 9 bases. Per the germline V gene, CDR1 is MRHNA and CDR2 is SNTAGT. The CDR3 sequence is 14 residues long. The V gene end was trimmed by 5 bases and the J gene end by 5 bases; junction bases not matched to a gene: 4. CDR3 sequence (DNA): TGTGCCAGCAGTAGACAGCGGGGGGACAATGAGCAGTTCTTC. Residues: CASSRQRGDNEQFF.

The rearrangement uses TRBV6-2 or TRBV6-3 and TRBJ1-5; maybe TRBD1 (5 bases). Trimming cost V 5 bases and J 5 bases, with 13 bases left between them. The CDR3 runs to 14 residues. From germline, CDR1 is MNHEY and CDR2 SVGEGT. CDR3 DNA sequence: TGTGCCAGCAGTGGGTCACAGGAGTATCAGCCCCAGCATTTT. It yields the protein CASSGSQEYQPQHF.

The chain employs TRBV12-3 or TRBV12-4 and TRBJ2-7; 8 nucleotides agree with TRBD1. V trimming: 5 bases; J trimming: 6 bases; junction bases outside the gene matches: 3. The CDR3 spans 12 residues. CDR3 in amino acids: CASSLGQGEQYF. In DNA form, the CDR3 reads TGTGCCAGCAGTCTAGGACAGGGCGAGCAGTACTTC.

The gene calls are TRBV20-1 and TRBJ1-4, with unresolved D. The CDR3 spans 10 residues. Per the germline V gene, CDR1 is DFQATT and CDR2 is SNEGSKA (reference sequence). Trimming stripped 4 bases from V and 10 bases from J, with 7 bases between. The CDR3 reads CSAMEGKLFF. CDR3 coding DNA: TGCAGTGCTATGGAGGGAAAACTGTTTTTT.

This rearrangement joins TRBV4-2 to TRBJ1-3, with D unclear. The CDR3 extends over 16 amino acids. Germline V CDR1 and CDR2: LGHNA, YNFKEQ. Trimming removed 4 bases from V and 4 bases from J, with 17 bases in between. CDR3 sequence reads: CASSLNLGQEGNTIYF. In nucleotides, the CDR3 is TGTGCCAGCAGCCTTAACTTGGGCCAGGAGGGAAACACCATATATTTT.

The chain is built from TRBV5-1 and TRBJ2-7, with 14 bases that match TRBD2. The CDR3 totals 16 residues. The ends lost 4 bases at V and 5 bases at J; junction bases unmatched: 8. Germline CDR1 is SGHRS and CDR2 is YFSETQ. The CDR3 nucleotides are TGCGCCAGCAGCGGGACGGGACTAGCGGGAGTGCACGAGCAGTACTTC. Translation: CASSGTGLAGVHEQYF.

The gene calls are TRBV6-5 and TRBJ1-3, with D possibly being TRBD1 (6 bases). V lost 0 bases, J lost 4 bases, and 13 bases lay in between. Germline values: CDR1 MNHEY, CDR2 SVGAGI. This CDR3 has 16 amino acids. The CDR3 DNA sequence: TGTGCCAGCAGTTACTCGACAGGTCTAGCAGGAAACACCATATATTTT. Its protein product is CASSYSTGLAGNTIYF.

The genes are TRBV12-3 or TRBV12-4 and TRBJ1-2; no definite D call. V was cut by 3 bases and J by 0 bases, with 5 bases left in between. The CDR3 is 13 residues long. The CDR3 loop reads CASSLKSNYGYTF. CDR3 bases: TGTGCCAGCAGTTTGAAATCTAACTATGGCTACACCTTC.

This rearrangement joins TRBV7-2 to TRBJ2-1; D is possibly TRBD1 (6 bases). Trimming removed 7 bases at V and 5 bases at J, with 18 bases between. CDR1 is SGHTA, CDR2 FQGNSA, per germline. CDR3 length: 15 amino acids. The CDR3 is CASTSRSGANNEQFF. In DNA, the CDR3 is TGTGCCAGCACCTCGAGATCAGGGGCGAACAATGAGCAGTTCTTC.

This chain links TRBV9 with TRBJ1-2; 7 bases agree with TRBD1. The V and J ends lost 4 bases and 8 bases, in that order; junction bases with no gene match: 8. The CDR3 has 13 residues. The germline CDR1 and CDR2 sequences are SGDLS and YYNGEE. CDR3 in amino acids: CASSTGEVGGYTF. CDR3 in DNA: TGTGCCAGCAGCACAGGGGAGGTAGGGGGCTACACCTTC.

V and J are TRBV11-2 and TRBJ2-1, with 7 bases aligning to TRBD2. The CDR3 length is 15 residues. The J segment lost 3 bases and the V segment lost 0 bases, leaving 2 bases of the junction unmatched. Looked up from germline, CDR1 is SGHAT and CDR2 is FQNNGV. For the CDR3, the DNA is TGTGCCAGCAGCTTAGAGTCTAGCGGCTACAATGAGCAGTTCTTC. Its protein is CASSLESSGYNEQFF.

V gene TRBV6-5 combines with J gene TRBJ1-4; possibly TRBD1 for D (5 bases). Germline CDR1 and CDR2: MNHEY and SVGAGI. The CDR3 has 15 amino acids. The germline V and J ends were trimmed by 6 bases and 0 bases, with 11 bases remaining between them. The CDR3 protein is CASRPGGATNEKLFF. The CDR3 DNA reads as TGTGCCAGCAGACCCGGAGGGGCAACTAATGAAAAACTGTTTTTT.

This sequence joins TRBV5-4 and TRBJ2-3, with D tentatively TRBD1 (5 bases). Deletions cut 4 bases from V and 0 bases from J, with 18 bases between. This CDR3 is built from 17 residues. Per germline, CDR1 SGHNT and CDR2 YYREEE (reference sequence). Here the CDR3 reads CASSPTPSGASTDTQYF. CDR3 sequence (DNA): TGTGCCAGCAGCCCCACCCCCAGTGGGGCTAGCACAGATACGCAGTATTTT. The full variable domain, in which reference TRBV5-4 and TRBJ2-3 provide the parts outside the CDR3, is ETGVTQSPTHLIKTRGQQVTLRCSSQSGHNTVSWYQQALGQGPQFIFQYYREEENGRGNFPPRFSGLQFPNYSSELNVNALELDDSALYLCASSPTPSGASTDTQYFGPGTRLTVL.

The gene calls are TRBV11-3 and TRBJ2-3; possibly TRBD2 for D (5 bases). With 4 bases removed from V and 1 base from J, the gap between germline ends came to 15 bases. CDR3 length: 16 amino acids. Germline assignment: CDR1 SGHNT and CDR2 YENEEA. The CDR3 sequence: CASSYKPGIGTDTQYF. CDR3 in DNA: TGTGCCAGCAGCTATAAACCCGGGATAGGCACAGATACGCAGTATTTT.

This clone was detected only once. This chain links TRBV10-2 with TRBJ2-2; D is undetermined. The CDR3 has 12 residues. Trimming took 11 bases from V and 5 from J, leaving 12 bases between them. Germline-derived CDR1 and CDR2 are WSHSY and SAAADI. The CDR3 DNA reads TGCGCCGCGATTACCTTAACCGGGGAGCTGTTTTTT. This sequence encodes CAAITLTGELFF.

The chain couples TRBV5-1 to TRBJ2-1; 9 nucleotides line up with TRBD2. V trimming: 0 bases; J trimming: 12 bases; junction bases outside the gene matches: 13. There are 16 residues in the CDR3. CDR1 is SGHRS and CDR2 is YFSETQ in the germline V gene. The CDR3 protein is CASSLDPSGANLGQFF. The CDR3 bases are TGCGCCAGCAGCTTGGACCCTAGCGGGGCGAACTTGGGGCAGTTCTTC.

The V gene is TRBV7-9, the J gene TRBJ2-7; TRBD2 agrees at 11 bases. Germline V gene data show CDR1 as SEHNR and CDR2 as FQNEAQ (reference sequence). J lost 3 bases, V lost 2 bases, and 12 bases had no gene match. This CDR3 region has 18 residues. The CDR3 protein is CASSLMASGRKLNYEQYF. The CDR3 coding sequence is TGTGCCAGCAGCTTAATGGCTAGCGGGAGGAAACTCAACTACGAGCAGTACTTC.

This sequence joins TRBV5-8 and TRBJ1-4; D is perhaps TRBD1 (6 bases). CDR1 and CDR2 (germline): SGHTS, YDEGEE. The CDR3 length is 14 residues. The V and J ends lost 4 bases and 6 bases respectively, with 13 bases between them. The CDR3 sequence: CASSQVGGDEKLFF. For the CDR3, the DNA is TGTGCCAGCAGCCAGGTTGGGGGCGATGAAAAACTGTTTTTT. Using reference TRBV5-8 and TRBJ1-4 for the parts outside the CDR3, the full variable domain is EAGVTQSPTHLIKTRGQQATLRCSPISGHTSVYWYQQALGLGLQFLLWYDEGEERNRGNFPPRFSGRQFPNYSSELNVNALELEDSALYLCASSQVGGDEKLFFGSGTQLSVL.

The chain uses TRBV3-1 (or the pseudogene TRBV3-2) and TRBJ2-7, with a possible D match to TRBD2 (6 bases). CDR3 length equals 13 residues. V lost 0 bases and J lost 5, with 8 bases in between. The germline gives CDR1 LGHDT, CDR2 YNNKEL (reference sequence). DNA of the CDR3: TGTGCCAGCAGCCAAGATTGGAGGGACGAGCAGTACTTC. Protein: CASSQDWRDEQYF.